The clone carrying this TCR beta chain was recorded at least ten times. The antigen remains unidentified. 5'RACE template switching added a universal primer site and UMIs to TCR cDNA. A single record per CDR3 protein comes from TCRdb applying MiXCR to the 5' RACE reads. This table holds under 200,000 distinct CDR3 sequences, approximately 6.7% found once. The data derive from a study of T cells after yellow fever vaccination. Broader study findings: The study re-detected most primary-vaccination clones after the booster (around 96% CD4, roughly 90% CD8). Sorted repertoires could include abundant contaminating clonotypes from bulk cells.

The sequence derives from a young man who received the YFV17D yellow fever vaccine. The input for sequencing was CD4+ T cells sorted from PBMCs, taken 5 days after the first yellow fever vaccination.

The CDR3 bases are TGTGCCAGCAGTTACTCGAGGATAGGGAGGTTCTCCTACAATGAGCAGTTCTTC. It yields the protein CASSYSRIGRFSYNEQFF. The chain recombines TRBV6-2 or TRBV6-3 with TRBJ2-1; weak D call: TRBD2 (6 bases). The CDR3 contains 18 residues. CDR1 and CDR2 from the germline V gene are MNHEY and SVGEGT. Trimming left V 0 bases short and J 0 bases short, with 15 bases between.